This entry features one TCR beta chain sequence. This sample was taken from a study of blood T cell repertoires in COVID-19. Across the study: Acute and convalescent COVID-19 samples came from the United States, Italy and Spain.

V dropped 5 bases and J dropped 3 bases, with 11 bases sitting between them. The CDR3 extends over 14 amino acids. Germline CDR1 and CDR2: MNHEY and SVGEGT. Per the original data handling: For nucleated cells, counts were estimated from reference gene primer amplification. The protocol was immunoSEQ multiplex PCR, while the TCRdb copy is restricted to in-frame clones and leaves out a portion. That table gives V, J and clone size, and the DNA gave D and trimming. The repertoire includes about 140,000 clones, 80% to 85% of them detected once, and around 8.8% sits in the top ten. The receptor was derived from a human donor in a cohort sampled during active COVID-19. The sequencing input was peripheral blood. The chain is built from TRBV6-2 or TRBV6-3 and TRBJ1-5; D is ambiguous. CDR3 DNA: TGTGCCAGCAGTCCCAACACCAACAATCAGCCCCAGCATTTT. As protein: CASSPNTNNQPQHF.